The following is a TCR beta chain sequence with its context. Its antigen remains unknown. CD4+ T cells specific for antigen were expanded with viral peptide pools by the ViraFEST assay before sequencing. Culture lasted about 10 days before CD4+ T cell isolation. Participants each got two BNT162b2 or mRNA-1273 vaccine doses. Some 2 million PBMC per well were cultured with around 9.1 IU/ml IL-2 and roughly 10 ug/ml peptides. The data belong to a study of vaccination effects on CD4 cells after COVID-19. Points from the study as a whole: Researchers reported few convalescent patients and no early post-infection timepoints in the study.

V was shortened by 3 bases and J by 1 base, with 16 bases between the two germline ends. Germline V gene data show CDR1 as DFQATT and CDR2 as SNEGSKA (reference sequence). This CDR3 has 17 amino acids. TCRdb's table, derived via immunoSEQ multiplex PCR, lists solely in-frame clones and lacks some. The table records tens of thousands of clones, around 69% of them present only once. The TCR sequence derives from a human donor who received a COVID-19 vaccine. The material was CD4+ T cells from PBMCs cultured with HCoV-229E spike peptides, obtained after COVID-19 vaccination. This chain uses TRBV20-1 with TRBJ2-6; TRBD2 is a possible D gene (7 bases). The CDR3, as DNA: TGCAGTGCTAGTAGGGGGGGCTTCGGGTCTGGGGCCAACGTCCTGACTTTC. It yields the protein CSASRGGFGSGANVLTF.